This T cell receptor beta chain was recorded in a study of blood T cell repertoires in COVID-19 (dated by TCRdb to about 2020). Study-wide context: Samples covering the acute and convalescent phases of COVID-19 were provided by collaborators in the United States, Italy and Spain. The repertoires were released in a freely available public database intended as a resource for research on the immune response to SARS-CoV-2. The material from the prospective study consisted of cDNA or gDNA derived from T cells, B-cell-depleted T cells, or PBMCs. A de-identified subject ID, COVID-19 status, age in years and sex were almost always included in the sample metadata. Where available, HLA class I and class II types were obtained from metadata supplied by the sample provider rather than from assay-based typing. The samples were drawn from two sources: the first 160 participants of the ongoing ImmuneRACE study, and over 950 subjects contributed by 6 global collaborators. The dataset comprised deeply sampled blood TCRbeta repertoires from subjects exposed to, actively infected with, or recovered from COVID-19. Overall study outcomes, separate from this receptor: How much clinical and demographic metadata was included differed by source and by participant, and the metadata was provided uncurated.

Remarks on this clone: The specificity of this receptor is unknown. The input lacks base qualities; no much larger clone sits a single base away.

Including the terminal cysteine and phenylalanine, the CDR3 comprises 18 residues. Only the CDR3 DNA is retained, 54 bases long and in frame from the first base. V gives up 4 bases and J gives up 0 bases, and the segment between their germline ends measures 20 bases. Taken from the germline V gene, the CDR1 and CDR2 loops are SGHRS and YFSETQ. Each collaborating institution followed its own protocols to collect whole blood in K2EDTA tubes. For TCRbeta analysis, collaborator samples were shipped as frozen whole blood, as isolated PBMCs, or as DNA extracted from either sample type. TCRbeta CDR3 regions were amplified from genomic DNA using the immunoSEQ Assay, a bias-controlled multiplex PCR. The study's processing was this. Nucleated cell counts per sample were estimated from amplification of reference gene primers within the assay. To quantify the absolute abundance of each unique TCRbeta CDR3 rearrangement, sequence reads were collapsed and filtered. Productive Simpson clonality was computed per sample as the square root of Simpson's diversity index over productive rearrangements. TCRdb mirrors the immuneACCESS table, restricted to in-frame sequences. Some clones are absent from its copies; in checked studies, under half trace to an unresolved V gene, and the reason for the others is unknown. From that table come the V and J calls and clone size; the DNA was used to work out D and trimming. The sample table shows fewer than 500,000 clones, and more than 75% are seen once. Together, the top ten hold 1.1% of the sample.

Sample: peripheral blood. The chain couples TRBV5-1 to TRBJ1-3; the D segment could be TRBD1, given 6 matching bases. The clonotype originates from a human donor with acute or convalescent COVID-19. The donor label of this sample is uncertain. In nucleotides, the sequence is TGCGCCAGCAGCCATGGGACACACTCTGACTTCTCTGGAAACACCATATATTTT. Its translation is CASSHGTHSDFSGNTIYF.